This TCR beta chain was retrieved from a study of cytomegalovirus exposure and HLA in healthy donors. The study's findings and limits: Accurate predictions that matched the HLA-A and HLA-B alleles of most subjects were reportedly made from TCR beta sequences. TCR beta sequences numbering roughly 16,000 were associated with HLA alleles at 0.05 false discovery rate in a later analysis. Immune exposure information comprised only CMV serostatus. Researchers reported from a later analysis that most CMV-associated TCR beta chains appeared HLA-restricted.

Trimming stripped 4 bases from V and 6 bases from J, with 13 bases between. CDR1 and CDR2 from the germline V gene are PRHDT and FYEKMQ (reference sequence). The CDR3 extends over 13 amino acids. PCR involved 60 Vbeta and 13 Jbeta primers. Data came from immunoSEQ multiplex PCR; TCRdb stores just in-frame clones and leaves some out. In the table there are 150,000 to 200,000 clones, 70% to 85% of which are singletons. For this clone: Its antigen is currently unknown.

The chain is built from TRBV13 and TRBJ2-7; a possible D gene is TRBD1 (5 bases). The specimen was PBMCs. The TCR sequence derives from a woman aged 25 to 39 in good health and CMV-seronegative. For the CDR3, the DNA is TGTGCCAGCAGCTCGGCAGGGATCGGCGAGCAGTACTTC. It yields the protein CASSSAGIGEQYF.